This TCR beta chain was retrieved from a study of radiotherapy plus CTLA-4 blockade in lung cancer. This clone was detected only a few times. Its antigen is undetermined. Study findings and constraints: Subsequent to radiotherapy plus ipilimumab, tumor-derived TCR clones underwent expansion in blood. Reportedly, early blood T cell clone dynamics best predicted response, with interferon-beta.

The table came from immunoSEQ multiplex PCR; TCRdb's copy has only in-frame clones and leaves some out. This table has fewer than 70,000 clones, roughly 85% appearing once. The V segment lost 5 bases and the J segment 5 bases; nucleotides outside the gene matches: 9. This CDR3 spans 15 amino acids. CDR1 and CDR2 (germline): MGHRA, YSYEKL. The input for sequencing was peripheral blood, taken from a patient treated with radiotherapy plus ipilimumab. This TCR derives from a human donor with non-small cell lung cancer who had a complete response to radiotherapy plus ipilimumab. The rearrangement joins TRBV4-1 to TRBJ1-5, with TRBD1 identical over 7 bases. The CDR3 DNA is TGCGCCAGCAGCTACCGACAGGGCGGGGATCAGCCCCAGCATTTT. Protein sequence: CASSYRQGGDQPQHF.